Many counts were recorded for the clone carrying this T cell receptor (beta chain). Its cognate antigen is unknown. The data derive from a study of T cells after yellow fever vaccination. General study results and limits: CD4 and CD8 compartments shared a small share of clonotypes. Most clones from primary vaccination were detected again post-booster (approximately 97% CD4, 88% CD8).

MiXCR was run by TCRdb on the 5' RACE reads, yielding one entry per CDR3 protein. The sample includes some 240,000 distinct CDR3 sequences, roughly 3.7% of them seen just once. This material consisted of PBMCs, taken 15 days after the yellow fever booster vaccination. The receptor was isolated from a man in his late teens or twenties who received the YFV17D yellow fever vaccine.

The CDR3 reads CASSATGTGGTGELFF. As DNA, the CDR3 is TGTGCCAGCAGTGCTACCGGGACAGGGGGCACCGGGGAGCTGTTTTTT. The V call is TRBV6-2 or TRBV6-3, the J call TRBJ2-2; 11 nucleotides match TRBD1. Unmatched junction bases numbered 6, after V lost 5 bases and J lost 4 bases. Germline V gene sequence: CDR1 MNHEY, CDR2 SVGEGT. This CDR3 contains 16 residues.